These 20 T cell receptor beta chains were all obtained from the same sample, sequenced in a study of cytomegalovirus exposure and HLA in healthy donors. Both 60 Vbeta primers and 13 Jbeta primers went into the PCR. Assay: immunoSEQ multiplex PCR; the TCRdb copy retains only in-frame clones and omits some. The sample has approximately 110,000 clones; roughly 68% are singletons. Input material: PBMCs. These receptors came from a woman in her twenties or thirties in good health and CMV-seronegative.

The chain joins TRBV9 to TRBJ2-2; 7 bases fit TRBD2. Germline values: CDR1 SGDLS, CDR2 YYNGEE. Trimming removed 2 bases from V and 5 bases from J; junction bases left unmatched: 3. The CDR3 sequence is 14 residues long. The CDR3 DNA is TGTGCCAGCAGCGTTAGGGGAGGGACCGGGGAGCTGTTTTTT. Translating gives CASSVRGGTGELFF.

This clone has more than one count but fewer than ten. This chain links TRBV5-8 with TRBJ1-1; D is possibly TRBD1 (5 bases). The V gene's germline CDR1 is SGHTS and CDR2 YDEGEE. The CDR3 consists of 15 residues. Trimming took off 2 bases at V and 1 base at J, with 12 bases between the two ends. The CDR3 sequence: CASSLQVLTNTEAFF. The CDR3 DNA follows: TGTGCCAGCAGCTTACAGGTCCTCACGAACACTGAAGCTTTCTTT.

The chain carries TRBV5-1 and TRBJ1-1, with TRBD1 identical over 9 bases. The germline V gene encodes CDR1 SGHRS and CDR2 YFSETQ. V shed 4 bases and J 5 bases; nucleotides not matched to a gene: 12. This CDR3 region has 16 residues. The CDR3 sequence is CASSRIQGAVGTEAFF. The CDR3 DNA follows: TGCGCCAGCAGCCGGATACAGGGGGCAGTTGGAACTGAAGCTTTCTTT.

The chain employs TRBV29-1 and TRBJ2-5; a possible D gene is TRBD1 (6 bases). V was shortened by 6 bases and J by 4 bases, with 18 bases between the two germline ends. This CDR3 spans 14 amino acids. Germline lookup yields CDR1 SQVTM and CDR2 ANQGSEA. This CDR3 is CSVEHHRDAETQYF. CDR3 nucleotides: TGCAGCGTAGAACACCACAGGGATGCAGAGACCCAGTACTTC.

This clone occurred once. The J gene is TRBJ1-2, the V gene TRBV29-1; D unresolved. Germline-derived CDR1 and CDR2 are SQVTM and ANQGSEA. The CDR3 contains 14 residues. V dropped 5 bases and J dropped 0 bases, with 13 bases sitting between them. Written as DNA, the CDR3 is TGCAGCGTTACCTTCCCCGCGGCTAACTATGGCTACACCTTC. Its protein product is CSVTFPAANYGYTF.

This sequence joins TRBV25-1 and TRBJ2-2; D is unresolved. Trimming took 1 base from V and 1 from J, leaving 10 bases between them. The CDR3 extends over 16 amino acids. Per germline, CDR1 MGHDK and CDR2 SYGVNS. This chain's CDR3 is CASSEFTVGNTGELFF. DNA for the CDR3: TGTGCCAGCAGTGAATTCACAGTAGGGAACACCGGGGAGCTGTTTTTT. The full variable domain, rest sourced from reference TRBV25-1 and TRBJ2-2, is EADIYQTPRYLVIGTGKKITLECSQTMGHDKMYWYQQDPGMELHLIHYSYGVNSTEKGDLSSESTVSRIRTEHFPLTLESARPSHTSQYLCASSEFTVGNTGELFFGEGSRLTVL.

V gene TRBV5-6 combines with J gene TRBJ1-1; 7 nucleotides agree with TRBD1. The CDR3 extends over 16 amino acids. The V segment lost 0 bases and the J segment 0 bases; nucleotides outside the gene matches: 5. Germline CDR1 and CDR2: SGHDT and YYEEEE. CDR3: CASSLAAGQLNTEAFF. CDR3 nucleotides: TGTGCCAGCAGCTTGGCCGCGGGACAGCTGAACACTGAAGCTTTCTTT.

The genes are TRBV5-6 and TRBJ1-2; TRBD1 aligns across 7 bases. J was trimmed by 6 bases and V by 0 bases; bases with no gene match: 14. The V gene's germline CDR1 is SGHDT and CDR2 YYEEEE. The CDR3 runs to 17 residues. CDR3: CASSLDPGQAPGDGYTF. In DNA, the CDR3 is TGTGCCAGCAGCTTGGACCCCGGACAGGCCCCCGGGGATGGCTACACCTTC.

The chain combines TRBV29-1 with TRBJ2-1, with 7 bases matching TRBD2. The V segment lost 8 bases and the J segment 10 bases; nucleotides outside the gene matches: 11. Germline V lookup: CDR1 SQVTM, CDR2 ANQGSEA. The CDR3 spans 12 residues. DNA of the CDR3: TGCAGCTCTTGGGGGGGGATCGGGGAGCAGTTCTTC. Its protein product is CSSWGGIGEQFF.

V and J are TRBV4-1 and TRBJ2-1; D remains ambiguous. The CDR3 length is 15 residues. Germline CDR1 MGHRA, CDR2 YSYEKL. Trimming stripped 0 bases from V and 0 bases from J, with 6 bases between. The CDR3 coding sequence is TGCGCCAGCAGCCAAGAGATGAGCTCCTACAATGAGCAGTTCTTC. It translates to CASSQEMSSYNEQFF.

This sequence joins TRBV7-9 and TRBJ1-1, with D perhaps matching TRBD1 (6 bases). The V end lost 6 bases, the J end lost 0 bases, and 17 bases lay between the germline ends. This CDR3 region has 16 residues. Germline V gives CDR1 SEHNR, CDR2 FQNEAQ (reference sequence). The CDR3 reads CASSSGTQILNTEAFF. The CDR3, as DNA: TGTGCCAGCAGTTCCGGGACACAAATCCTGAACACTGAAGCTTTCTTT.

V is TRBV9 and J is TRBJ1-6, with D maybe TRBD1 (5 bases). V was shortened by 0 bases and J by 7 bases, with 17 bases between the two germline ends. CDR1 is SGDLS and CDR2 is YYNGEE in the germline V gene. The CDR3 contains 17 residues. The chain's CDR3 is CASSVAGRAPVNSPLHF. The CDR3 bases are TGTGCCAGCAGCGTAGCCGGCAGGGCCCCCGTCAATTCACCCCTCCACTTT.

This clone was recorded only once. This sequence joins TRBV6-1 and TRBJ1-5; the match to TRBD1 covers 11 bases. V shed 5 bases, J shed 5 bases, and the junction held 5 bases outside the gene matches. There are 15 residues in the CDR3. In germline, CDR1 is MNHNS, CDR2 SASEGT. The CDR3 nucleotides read TGTGCCAGCAGTAGGACAGGGGGCTGGGATCAGCCCCAGCATTTT. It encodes CASSRTGGWDQPQHF.

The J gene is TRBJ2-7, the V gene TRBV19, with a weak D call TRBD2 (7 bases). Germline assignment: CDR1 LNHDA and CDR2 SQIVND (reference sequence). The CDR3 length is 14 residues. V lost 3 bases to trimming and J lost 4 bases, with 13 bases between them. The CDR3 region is CASSIKGGGYEQYF. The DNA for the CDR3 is TGTGCCAGTAGTATCAAGGGGGGGGGATACGAGCAGTACTTC.

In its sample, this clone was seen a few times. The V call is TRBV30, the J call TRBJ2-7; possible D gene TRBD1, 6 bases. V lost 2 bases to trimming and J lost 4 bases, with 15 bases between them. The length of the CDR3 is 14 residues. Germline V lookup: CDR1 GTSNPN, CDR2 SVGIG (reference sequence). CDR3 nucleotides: TGTGCCTGGAGTAACCGACAGGTTATTTACGAGCAGTACTTC. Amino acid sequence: CAWSNRQVIYEQYF. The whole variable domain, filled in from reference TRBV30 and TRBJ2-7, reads SQTIHQWPATLVQPVGSPLSLECTVEGTSNPNLYWYRQAAGRGLQLLFYSVGIGQISSEVPQNLSASRPQDRQFILSSKKLLLSDSGFYLCAWSNRQVIYEQYFGPGTRLTVT.

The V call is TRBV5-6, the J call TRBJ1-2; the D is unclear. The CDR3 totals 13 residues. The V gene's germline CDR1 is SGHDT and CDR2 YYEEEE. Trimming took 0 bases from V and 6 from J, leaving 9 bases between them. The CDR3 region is CASSLVRSNGYTF. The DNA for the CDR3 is TGTGCCAGCAGCTTGGTACGGTCTAATGGCTACACCTTC.

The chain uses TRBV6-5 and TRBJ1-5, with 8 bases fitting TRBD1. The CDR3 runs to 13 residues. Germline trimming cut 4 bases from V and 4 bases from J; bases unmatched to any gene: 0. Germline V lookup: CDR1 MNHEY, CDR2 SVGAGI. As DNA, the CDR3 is TGTGCCAGCAGTTGGACAGGGAATCAGCCCCAGCATTTT. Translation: CASSWTGNQPQHF.

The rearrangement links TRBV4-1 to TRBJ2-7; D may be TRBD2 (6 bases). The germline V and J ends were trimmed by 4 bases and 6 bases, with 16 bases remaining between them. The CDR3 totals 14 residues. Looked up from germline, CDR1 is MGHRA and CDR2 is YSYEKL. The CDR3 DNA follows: TGCGCCAGCAGCCGCGGGGAACCCGGGGCCGAGCAGTACTTC. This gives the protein CASSRGEPGAEQYF.

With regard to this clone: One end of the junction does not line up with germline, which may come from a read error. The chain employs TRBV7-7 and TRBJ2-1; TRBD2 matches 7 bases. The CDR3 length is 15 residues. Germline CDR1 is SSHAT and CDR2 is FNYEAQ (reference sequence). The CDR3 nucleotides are TGTGCTAGCAGCTTAGCTGGGGGGGAGGACAATGAGCAGTTCTTC. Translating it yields CASSLAGGEDNEQFF. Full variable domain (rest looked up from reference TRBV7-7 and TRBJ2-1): GAGVSQSPRYKVTKRGQDVTLRCDPISSHATLYWYQQALGQGPEFLTYFNYEAQPDKSGLPSDRFSAERPEGSISTLTIQRTEQRDSAMYRCASSLAGGEDNEQFFGPGTRLTVL.

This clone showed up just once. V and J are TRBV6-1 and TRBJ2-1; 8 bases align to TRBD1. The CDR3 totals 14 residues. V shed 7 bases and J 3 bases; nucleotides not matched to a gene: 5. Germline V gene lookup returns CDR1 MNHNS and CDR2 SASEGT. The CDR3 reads CASTQTGDYNEQFF. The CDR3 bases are TGTGCCAGCACCCAGACAGGGGACTACAATGAGCAGTTCTTC.